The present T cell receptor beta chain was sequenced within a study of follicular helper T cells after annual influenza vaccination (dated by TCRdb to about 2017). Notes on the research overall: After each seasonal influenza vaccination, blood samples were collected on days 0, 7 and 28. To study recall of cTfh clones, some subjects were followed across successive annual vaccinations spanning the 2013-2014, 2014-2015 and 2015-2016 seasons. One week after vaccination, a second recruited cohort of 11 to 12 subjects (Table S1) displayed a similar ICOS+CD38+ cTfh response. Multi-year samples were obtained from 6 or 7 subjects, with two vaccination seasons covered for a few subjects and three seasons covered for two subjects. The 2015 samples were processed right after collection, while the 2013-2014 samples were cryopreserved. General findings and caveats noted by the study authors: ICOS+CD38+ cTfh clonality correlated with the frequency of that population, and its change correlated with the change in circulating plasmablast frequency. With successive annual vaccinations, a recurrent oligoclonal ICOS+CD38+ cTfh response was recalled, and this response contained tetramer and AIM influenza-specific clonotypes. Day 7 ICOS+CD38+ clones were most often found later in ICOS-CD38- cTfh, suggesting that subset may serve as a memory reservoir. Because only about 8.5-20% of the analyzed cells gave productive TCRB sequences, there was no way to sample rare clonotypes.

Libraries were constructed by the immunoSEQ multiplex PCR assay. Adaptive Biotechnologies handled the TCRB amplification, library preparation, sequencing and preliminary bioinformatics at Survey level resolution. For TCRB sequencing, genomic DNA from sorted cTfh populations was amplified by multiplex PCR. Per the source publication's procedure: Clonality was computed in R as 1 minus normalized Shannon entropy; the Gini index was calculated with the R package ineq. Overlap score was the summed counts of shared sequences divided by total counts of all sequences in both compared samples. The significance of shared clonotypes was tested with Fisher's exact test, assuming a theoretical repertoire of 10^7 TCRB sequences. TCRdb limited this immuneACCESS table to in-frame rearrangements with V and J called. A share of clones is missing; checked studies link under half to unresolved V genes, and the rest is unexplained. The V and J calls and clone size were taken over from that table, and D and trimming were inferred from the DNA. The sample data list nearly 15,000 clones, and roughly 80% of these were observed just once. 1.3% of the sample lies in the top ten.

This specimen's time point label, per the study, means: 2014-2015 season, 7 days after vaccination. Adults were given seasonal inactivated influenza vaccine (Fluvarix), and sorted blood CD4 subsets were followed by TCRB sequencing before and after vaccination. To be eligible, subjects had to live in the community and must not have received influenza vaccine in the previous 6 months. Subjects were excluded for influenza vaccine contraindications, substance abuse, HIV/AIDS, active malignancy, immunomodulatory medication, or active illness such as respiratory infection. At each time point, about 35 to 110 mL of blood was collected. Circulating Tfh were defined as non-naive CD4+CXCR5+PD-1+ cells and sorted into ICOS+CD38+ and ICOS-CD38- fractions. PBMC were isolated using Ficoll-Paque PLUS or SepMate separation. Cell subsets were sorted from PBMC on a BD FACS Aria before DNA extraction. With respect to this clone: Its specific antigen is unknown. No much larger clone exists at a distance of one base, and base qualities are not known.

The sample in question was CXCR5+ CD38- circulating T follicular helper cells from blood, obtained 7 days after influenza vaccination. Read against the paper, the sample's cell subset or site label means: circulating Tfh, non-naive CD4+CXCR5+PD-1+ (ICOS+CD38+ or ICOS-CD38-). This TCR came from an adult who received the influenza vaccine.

The nucleotide sequence reads TGTGCCAGCTCACCTCGGACAGGGGGCACTGAAGCTTTCTTT. Translated, this gives CASSPRTGGTEAFF. The chain links TRBV18 with TRBJ1-1; the central 10 bases match TRBD1. The CDR3 runs 14 amino acids, cysteine and phenylalanine included. The read is trimmed to its CDR3 DNA, 42 bases read in frame from base 1. CDR1 and CDR2, per the germline V gene, are KGHSH and LQKENI. At the junction V is shortened by 3 bases and J by 4 bases; bases outside the gene matches: 2.